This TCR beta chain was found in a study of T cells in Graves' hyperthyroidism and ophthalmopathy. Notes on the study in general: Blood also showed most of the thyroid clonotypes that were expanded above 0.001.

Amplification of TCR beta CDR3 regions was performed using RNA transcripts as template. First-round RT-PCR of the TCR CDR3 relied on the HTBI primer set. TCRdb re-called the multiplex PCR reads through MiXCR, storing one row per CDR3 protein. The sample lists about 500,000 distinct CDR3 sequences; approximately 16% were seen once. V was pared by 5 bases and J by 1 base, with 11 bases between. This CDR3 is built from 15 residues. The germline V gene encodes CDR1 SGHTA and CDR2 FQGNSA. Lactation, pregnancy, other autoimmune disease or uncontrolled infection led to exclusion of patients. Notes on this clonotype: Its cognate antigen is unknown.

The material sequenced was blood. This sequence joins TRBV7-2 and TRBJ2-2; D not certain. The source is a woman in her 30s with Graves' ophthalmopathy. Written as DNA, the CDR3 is TGTGCCAGCAGCCCGGCCTTGGGGAACACCGGGGAGCTGTTTTTT. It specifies CASSPALGNTGELFF.